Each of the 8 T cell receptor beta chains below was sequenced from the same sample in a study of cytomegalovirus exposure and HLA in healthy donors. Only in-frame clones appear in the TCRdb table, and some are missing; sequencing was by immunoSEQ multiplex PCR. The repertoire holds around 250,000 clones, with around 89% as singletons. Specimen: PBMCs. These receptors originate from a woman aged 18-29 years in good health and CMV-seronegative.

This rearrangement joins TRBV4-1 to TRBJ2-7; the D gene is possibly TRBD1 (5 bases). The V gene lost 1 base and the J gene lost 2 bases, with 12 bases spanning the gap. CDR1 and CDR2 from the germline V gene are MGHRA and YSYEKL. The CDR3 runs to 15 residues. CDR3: CASSQAGRATYEQYF. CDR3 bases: TGCGCCAGCAGCCAAGCCGGCAGGGCCACCTACGAGCAGTACTTC.

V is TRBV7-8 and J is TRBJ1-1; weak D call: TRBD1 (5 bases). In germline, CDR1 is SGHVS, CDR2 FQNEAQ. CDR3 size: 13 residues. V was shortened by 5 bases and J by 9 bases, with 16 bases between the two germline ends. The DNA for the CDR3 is TGTGCCAGCAGCCCCCGCAGGGAGGTCCAAGCTTTCTTT. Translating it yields CASSPRREVQAFF.

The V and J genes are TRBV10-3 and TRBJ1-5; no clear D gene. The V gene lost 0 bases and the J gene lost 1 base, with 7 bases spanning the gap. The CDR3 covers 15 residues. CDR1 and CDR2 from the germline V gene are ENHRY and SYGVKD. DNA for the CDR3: TGTGCCATCAGTGAGTCTGGCCCCAGCAATCAGCCCCAGCATTTT. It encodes CAISESGPSNQPQHF.

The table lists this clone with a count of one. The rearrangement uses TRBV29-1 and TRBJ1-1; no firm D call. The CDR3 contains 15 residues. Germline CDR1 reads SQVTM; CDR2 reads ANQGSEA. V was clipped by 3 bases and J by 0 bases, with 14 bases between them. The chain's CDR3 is CSVEFISRMNTEAFF. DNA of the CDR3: TGCAGCGTTGAGTTTATCTCGAGGATGAACACTGAAGCTTTCTTT.

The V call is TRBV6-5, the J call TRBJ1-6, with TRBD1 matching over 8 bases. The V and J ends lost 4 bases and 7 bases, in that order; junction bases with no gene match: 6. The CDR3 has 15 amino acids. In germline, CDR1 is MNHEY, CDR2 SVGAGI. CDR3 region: CASSSGQGRNSPLHF. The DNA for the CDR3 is TGTGCCAGCAGTTCCGGACAGGGACGGAATTCACCCCTCCACTTT.

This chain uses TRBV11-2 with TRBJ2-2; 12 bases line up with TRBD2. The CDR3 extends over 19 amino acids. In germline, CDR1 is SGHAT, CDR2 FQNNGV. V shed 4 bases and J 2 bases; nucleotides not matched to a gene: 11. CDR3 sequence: CASSWRGTSGGINTGELFF. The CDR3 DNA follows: TGTGCCAGCAGCTGGAGAGGTACTAGCGGGGGGATCAACACCGGGGAGCTGTTTTTT. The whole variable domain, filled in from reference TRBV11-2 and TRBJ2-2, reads EAGVAQSPRYKIIEKRQSVAFWCNPISGHATLYWYQQILGQGPKLLIQFQNNGVVDDSQLPKDRFSAERLKGVDSTLKIQPAKLEDSAVYLCASSWRGTSGGINTGELFFGEGSRLTVL.

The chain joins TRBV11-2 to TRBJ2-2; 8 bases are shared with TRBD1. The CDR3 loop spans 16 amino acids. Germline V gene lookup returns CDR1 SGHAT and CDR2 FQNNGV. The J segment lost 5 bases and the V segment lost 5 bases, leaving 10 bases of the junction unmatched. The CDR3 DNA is TGTGCCAGCAGCCCCGGAGGACAGGGCAAGACCGGGGAGCTGTTTTTT. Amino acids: CASSPGGQGKTGELFF.

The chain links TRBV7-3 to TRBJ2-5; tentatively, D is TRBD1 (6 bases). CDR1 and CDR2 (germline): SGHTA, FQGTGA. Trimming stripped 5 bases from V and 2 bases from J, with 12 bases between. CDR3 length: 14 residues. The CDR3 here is CASSLFGQQETQYF. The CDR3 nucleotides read TGTGCCAGCAGCCTATTCGGACAGCAAGAGACCCAGTACTTC.